This T cell receptor beta chain was observed in a study of T cells in Graves' hyperthyroidism and ophthalmopathy. Overall study findings and caveats: Within blood appeared most thyroid clonotypes that had expanded above 0.001. The model's output predicted ophthalmopathy at a median of about 6.5 months prior to onset.

The TCR beta CDR3 regions underwent amplification using RNA transcripts as the source. During a first-round RT-PCR of the TCR CDR3, the HTBI primer set was used. TCRdb independently ran MiXCR on the multiplex PCR reads; one entry per CDR3 protein. The table lists approximately 400,000 distinct CDR3 sequences, approximately 14% of them singletons. This clonotype was observed a handful of times. Its specificity is unknown. V lost 5 bases to trimming and J lost 5 bases, with 13 bases between them. The CDR3 has 13 amino acids. CDR1 is LNHNV, CDR2 YYDKDF, per germline (reference sequence). Sequencing input: blood. The J gene is TRBJ2-7, the V gene TRBV15, with D tentatively TRBD2 (6 bases). This sequence originates from a woman aged 60-70 years with Graves' hyperthyroidism. CDR3 nucleotides: TGTGCCACCAGCCGAGGAGGGGTTGACGAGCAGTACTTC. Translation gives CATSRGGVDEQYF.